The 16 T cell receptor beta chains below all came from one sample that was sequenced in a study of blood T cell repertoires in COVID-19. Generated by immunoSEQ multiplex PCR, the TCRdb table keeps only in-frame clones and is missing some. The data contain about 270,000 clones, about 91% of them seen just once; the ten biggest clones take up about 3%. The sequencing input was PBMCs or T cells enriched from blood (not recorded which). The receptors originated from a man aged 35 to 55 who had been exposed to COVID-19.

The rearrangement uses TRBV24-1 and TRBJ2-3; TRBD1 matches at 8 bases. This CDR3 is 15 amino acids long. CDR1 KGHDR and CDR2 SFDVKD come from the germline V gene. V shed 3 bases and J 7 bases; nucleotides not matched to a gene: 8. CDR3 sequence (DNA): TGTGCCACCAGTGATAGAGGGACAGGCGGGAATACGCAGTATTTT. Its protein product is CATSDRGTGGNTQYF.

The rearrangement links TRBV28 to TRBJ2-5; TRBD2 is a possible D gene (6 bases). The CDR3 sequence is 13 residues long. V gave up 8 bases and J gave up 4 bases, with 14 bases separating them. Germline CDR1 MDHEN, CDR2 SYDVKM. CDR3 coding DNA: TGTGCCAGCCGTCCCGGGAGAGGAGAGACCCAGTACTTC. Protein: CASRPGRGETQYF.

V and J are TRBV9 and TRBJ2-1; D not certain. V lost 7 bases, J lost 5 bases, and 16 bases lay in between. The CDR3 consists of 14 residues. Looked up from germline, CDR1 is SGDLS and CDR2 is YYNGEE. As DNA, the CDR3 is TGTGCCAGCGCAACGGGTTTCGAGGACAATGAGCAGTTCTTC. It yields the protein CASATGFEDNEQFF. The full variable domain, completed using reference TRBV9 and TRBJ2-1, is DSGVTQTPKHLITATGQRVTLRCSPRSGDLSVYWYQQSLDQGLQFLIQYYNGEERAKGNILERFSAQQFPDLHSELNLSSLELGDSALYFCASATGFEDNEQFFGPGTRLTVL.

The chain joins TRBV11-2 to TRBJ2-7, with D tentatively TRBD2 (6 bases). CDR1 and CDR2 (germline): SGHAT, FQNNGV. V gave up 3 bases and J gave up 2 bases, with 11 bases separating them. The CDR3 runs to 14 residues. CDR3: CASSFPGGAYEQYF. In DNA form, the CDR3 reads TGTGCCAGCAGCTTCCCCGGGGGTGCCTACGAGCAGTACTTC. The full variable domain, in which reference TRBV11-2 and TRBJ2-7 provide the parts outside the CDR3, is EAGVAQSPRYKIIEKRQSVAFWCNPISGHATLYWYQQILGQGPKLLIQFQNNGVVDDSQLPKDRFSAERLKGVDSTLKIQPAKLEDSAVYLCASSFPGGAYEQYFGPGTRLTVT.

This chain connects TRBV6-2 or TRBV6-3 to TRBJ1-2, with TRBD1 matching over 7 bases. The germline CDR1 and CDR2 sequences are MNHEY and SVGEGT. The CDR3 totals 16 residues. V shed 6 bases and J 0 bases; nucleotides not matched to a gene: 10. CDR3 DNA sequence: TGTGCCAGCAGCCGACACGGGACAGTCACTAACTATGGCTACACCTTC. Encoded protein: CASSRHGTVTNYGYTF.

This chain joins TRBV19 and TRBJ2-2, with no clear D. There are 13 residues in the CDR3. CDR1 is LNHDA, CDR2 SQIVND, per germline (reference sequence). V lost 6 bases to trimming and J lost 0 bases, with 5 bases between them. The CDR3 nucleotides are TGTGCCAGTAGCATCCCGAACACCGGGGAGCTGTTTTTT. Encoded protein: CASSIPNTGELFF.

The CDR3 DNA reads as TGTGCCAGCAGTTTGAGGCAAGAGCAGTACTTC. Translation gives CASSLRQEQYF. The chain uses TRBV28 and TRBJ2-7; D remains ambiguous. The V gene's germline CDR1 is MDHEN and CDR2 SYDVKM. The V and J ends lost 3 bases and 7 bases respectively, with 7 bases between them. The CDR3 length is 11 residues. The variable domain in full, with the rest retrieved from reference TRBV28 and TRBJ2-7, is DVKVTQSSRYLVKRTGEKVFLECVQDMDHENMFWYRQDPGLGLRLIYFSYDVKMKEKGDIPEGYSVSREKKERFSLILESASTNQTSMYLCASSLRQEQYFGPGTRLTVT.

The rearrangement uses TRBV6-1 and TRBJ2-7, with a tentative D call TRBD2 (6 bases). Germline CDR1 reads MNHNS; CDR2 reads SASEGT. V lost 2 bases, J lost 1 base, and 18 bases lay in between. This CDR3 region has 17 residues. As DNA, the CDR3 is TGTGCCAGCAGTGAATTTCTAGCGAGAGGGCTTTCCTACGAGCAGTACTTC. Translating it yields CASSEFLARGLSYEQYF.

This clone is a singleton in its sample. The rearrangement uses TRBV6-5 and TRBJ1-4; 11 bases line up with TRBD1. Germline V gives CDR1 MNHEY, CDR2 SVGAGI. The CDR3 runs to 15 residues. The junction had 7 bases not matched to a gene; V was cut back by 7 bases and J by 6 bases. CDR3: CASNRAGQGDEKLFF. The CDR3 DNA sequence: TGTGCCAGCAATAGGGCGGGACAGGGGGATGAAAAACTGTTTTTT.

The rearrangement links TRBV28 to TRBJ2-7; 10 bases agree with TRBD2. Germline V gene data show CDR1 as MDHEN and CDR2 as SYDVKM. Losses at the gene ends were 6 bases for V and 4 bases for J; bases not matched to a gene: 9. The CDR3 is 15 amino acids. The CDR3 here is CASRSSGRAGYEQYF. CDR3 bases: TGTGCCAGCAGGTCCAGCGGGAGGGCCGGGTACGAGCAGTACTTC.

The V gene is TRBV7-9, the J gene TRBJ2-7, with 12 bases that match TRBD2. V was pared by 5 bases and J by 3 bases, with 8 bases of the junction left unmatched. The CDR3 loop spans 16 amino acids. Germline assignment: CDR1 SEHNR and CDR2 FQNEAQ (reference sequence). Here the CDR3 DNA reads TGTGCCAGCAGCCCGCGGACTAGCGGGGCCCGCTACGAGCAGTACTTC. It yields the protein CASSPRTSGARYEQYF.

The chain employs TRBV18 and TRBJ2-5; D unclear. In germline, CDR1 is KGHSH, CDR2 LQKENI. The CDR3 has 13 amino acids. V lost 0 bases and J lost 6, with 8 bases in between. The CDR3 DNA reads as TGTGCCAGCTCACCACCGTACGAGAAGACCCAGTACTTC. This encodes CASSPPYEKTQYF.

The chain couples TRBV9 to TRBJ1-5, with D unresolved. Per the germline V gene, CDR1 is SGDLS and CDR2 is YYNGEE. This CDR3 comprises 11 residues. Trimming pared 7 bases from V and 7 bases from J, leaving 9 bases between. CDR3 protein: CASQPGQPQHF. The CDR3 DNA reads TGTGCCAGCCAGCCGGGACAGCCCCAGCATTTT.

The rearrangement links TRBV11-2 to TRBJ2-7; 7 bases are a match to TRBD2. The CDR3 runs to 12 residues. J was trimmed by 3 bases and V by 9 bases; bases with no gene match: 5. CDR1 and CDR2 (germline): SGHAT, FQNNGV. Here the CDR3 DNA reads TGTGCCAGGGGAGGGGAGATCTACGAGCAGTACTTC. It yields the protein CARGGEIYEQYF.

The chain uses TRBV18 and TRBJ2-7; weak D call: TRBD1 (6 bases). Germline CDR1 KGHSH, CDR2 LQKENI. V lost 5 bases and J 5 bases, leaving 19 bases between the germline ends. The length of the CDR3 is 15 residues. The CDR3 region has the DNA TGTGCCAGCTCAAGTATGCTACGGACAGAAGACGAGCAGTACTTC. This translates into CASSSMLRTEDEQYF.

CDR3 protein: CASRHGDTEAFF. CDR3 bases: TGTGCCAGCAGACACGGGGATACTGAAGCTTTCTTT. The rearrangement links TRBV2 to TRBJ1-1; the D is unclear. Trimming removed 6 bases from V and 5 bases from J, with 10 bases in between. The CDR3 is made up of 12 amino acids. Germline CDR1 SNHLY, CDR2 FYNNEI.